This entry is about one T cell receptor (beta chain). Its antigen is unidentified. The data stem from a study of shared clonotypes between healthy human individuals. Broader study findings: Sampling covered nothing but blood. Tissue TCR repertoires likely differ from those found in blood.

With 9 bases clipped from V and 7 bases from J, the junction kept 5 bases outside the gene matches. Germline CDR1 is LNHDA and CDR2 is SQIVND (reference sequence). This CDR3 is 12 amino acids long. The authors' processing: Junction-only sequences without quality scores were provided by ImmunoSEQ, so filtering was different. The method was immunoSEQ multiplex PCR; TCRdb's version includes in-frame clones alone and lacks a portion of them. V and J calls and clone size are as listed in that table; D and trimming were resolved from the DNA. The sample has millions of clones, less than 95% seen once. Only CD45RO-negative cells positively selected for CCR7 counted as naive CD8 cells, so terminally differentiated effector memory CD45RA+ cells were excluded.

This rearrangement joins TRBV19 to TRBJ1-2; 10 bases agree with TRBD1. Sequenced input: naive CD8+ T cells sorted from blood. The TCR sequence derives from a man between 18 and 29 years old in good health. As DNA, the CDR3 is TGTGCCAGGCGTGACAGGGGGCTTGGCTACACCTTC. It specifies CARRDRGLGYTF.